Below, one T cell receptor (beta chain) is given with its context. Other DNA sequences from this sample encode an identical CDR3 as well. Some clones are missing from TCRdb's copy, which holds only in-frame ones; the method was immunoSEQ multiplex PCR. The table lists about 2 million clones, about 95% of them singletons. The sample is drawn from a study of shared clonotypes between healthy human individuals. The J segment lost 0 bases and the V segment lost 6 bases, leaving 9 bases of the junction unmatched. This CDR3 is 16 amino acids long. Germline V gene lookup returns CDR1 MNHEY and CDR2 SMNVEV (reference sequence). Terminally differentiated effector memory CD45RA+ cells were left out of the naive CD8 fraction, which was CD45RO-negative and positively selected for CCR7.

What was sequenced was naive CD8+ T cells sorted from blood. The receptor comes from a man between 18 and 29 years old in good health. This rearrangement joins TRBV27 to TRBJ2-5, with 8 bases fitting TRBD2. The CDR3 reads CASSPSGGEYQETQYF. DNA of the CDR3: TGTGCCAGCAGCCCCTCGGGGGGGGAGTACCAAGAGACCCAGTACTTC.